The TCR beta chain under discussion was sequenced for a study of blood T cell repertoires in COVID-19. As for the study in general: COVID-19 samples, acute and convalescent, were from the United States, Italy and Spain. Sample material is recorded as cDNA or gDNA derived from T cells, B-cell-depleted T cells, or PBMCs.

This CDR3 has 14 amino acids. CDR1 is SQVTM and CDR2 is ANQGSEA in the germline V gene. V was clipped by 6 bases and J by 4 bases; unmatched bases: 8. Authors' data handling: For nucleated cells, counts were estimated from reference gene primer amplification. Some clones are missing from TCRdb's copy, which holds only in-frame ones; the method was immunoSEQ multiplex PCR. Clonal size and the V and J genes are those of that table, whereas D and trimming came from the DNA. Of roughly 300,000 clones in the sample, 88% were seen once. The chain uses TRBV29-1 and TRBJ2-1, with 8 positions matching TRBD1. The source is a man younger than 35 with active or convalescent COVID-19. Sequenced input: peripheral blood. The CDR3 is CSVVGQGAYNEQFF. The CDR3 coding sequence is TGCAGCGTCGTAGGGCAGGGGGCTTACAATGAGCAGTTCTTC.